The clone carrying this T cell receptor (beta chain) came up a few times. The antigen is unknown. These data come from a study of T cells in Graves' hyperthyroidism and ophthalmopathy. Study findings and constraints: A 13 V-J model separated ophthalmopathy from stable hyperthyroidism. Among thyroid clonotypes expanded above 0.001, most also appeared in blood.

The CDR3 regions of TCR beta were amplified from RNA transcripts. First-round RT-PCR targeting the TCR CDR3 was performed with the HTBI primer set. TCRdb redid the calling of the multiplex PCR reads with MiXCR, one entry per CDR3 protein. The sample includes roughly 600,000 distinct CDR3 sequences, roughly 14% of them seen just once. The germline V gene encodes CDR1 SGHTS and CDR2 YDEGEE. The CDR3 totals 11 residues. V shed 4 bases and J shed 5 bases, with 4 bases lying between them. The sample was blood. The TCR was taken from a woman aged 50 to 65 with Graves' ophthalmopathy. The chain joins TRBV5-8 to TRBJ1-5; D remains unclear. The CDR3 DNA reads TGTGCCAGCAGCATTGATCAGCCCCAGCATTTT. Its protein is CASSIDQPQHF.